Listed here are 15 T cell receptor beta chains from one sample, sequenced in a study of blood T cell repertoires in COVID-19. Repertoires were generated with immunoSEQ multiplex PCR, while TCRdb's copy carries only in-frame clones and drops some. The table includes around 390,000 clones, about 86% detected once. Sequencing input: PBMCs or T cells enriched from blood (not recorded which). The receptor set was obtained from a woman aged 45 to 65 who had recovered from COVID-19.

This clone was recorded a few times. J is TRBJ1-2 and V is TRBV3-1 (or the pseudogene TRBV3-2); weak D call: TRBD1 (6 bases). The CDR3 loop spans 13 amino acids. Between the trimmed V and J ends, which lost 4 bases and 4 bases, there was a span of 10 bases. In germline, CDR1 is LGHDT, CDR2 YNNKEL (reference sequence). The CDR3 region has the DNA TGTGCCAGCAGCCGGACAGAGGGCTATGGCTACACCTTC. Translating gives CASSRTEGYGYTF.

The V and J genes are TRBV5-1 and TRBJ1-1; TRBD1 is a possible D gene (6 bases). The V end lost 0 bases, the J end lost 7 bases, and 13 bases lay between the germline ends. The CDR3 has 14 residues. Germline V gene lookup returns CDR1 SGHRS and CDR2 YFSETQ. The CDR3 DNA reads as TGCGCCAGCAGCTTGGGGACACCGGGACATGAAGCTTTCTTT. This encodes CASSLGTPGHEAFF.

V gene TRBV4-3 combines with J gene TRBJ1-2, with TRBD1 as a possible D gene (5 bases). The CDR3 consists of 16 residues. The V gene's germline CDR1 is LGHNA and CDR2 YSLEER. Deletions cut 0 bases from V and 3 bases from J, with 14 bases between. This CDR3 reads CASSQEGGASYYGYTF. The CDR3 nucleotides read TGCGCCAGCAGCCAAGAGGGGGGAGCGTCCTACTATGGCTACACCTTC.

The chain recombines TRBV25-1 with TRBJ1-6; the match to TRBD1 covers 7 bases. The V and J ends lost 6 bases and 3 bases, in that order; junction bases with no gene match: 5. Per the germline V gene, CDR1 is MGHDK and CDR2 is SYGVNS. The CDR3 extends over 15 amino acids. As DNA, the CDR3 is TGTGCCAGCAGCGCAGGGACAGTCTATAATTCACCCCTCCACTTT. Translation gives CASSAGTVYNSPLHF.

V and J are TRBV5-1 and TRBJ2-2, with 12 bases matching TRBD1. Germline V CDR1 and CDR2: SGHRS, YFSETQ. Trimming at V came to 4 bases and at J to 6 bases, leaving 7 bases not matched to a gene. CDR3 length equals 16 residues. CDR3 coding DNA: TGCGCCAGCAGCCGGGGGACAGGGGGCTTGGCCGGGGAGCTGTTTTTT. Translated: CASSRGTGGLAGELFF. Together with reference TRBV5-1 and TRBJ2-2, the CDR3 gives the full variable domain: KAGVTQTPRYLIKTRGQQVTLSCSPISGHRSVSWYQQTPGQGLQFLFEYFSETQRNKGNFPGRFSGRQFSNSRSEMNVSTLELGDSALYLCASSRGTGGLAGELFFGEGSRLTVL.

The V call is TRBV6-5, the J call TRBJ2-7; D is unresolved. Germline lookup yields CDR1 MNHEY and CDR2 SVGAGI. Trimming stripped 7 bases from V and 2 bases from J, with 15 bases between. The CDR3 runs to 14 residues. The CDR3 DNA is TGTGCCAGCATCACCGGCGGAGCCCCCTACGAGCAGTACTTC. Its translation is CASITGGAPYEQYF.

The sample holds one count of this clone. The J gene is TRBJ1-1, the V gene TRBV6-2 or TRBV6-3; D may be TRBD1 (5 bases). V dropped 2 bases and J dropped 5 bases, with 12 bases sitting between them. The CDR3 length is 14 residues. The germline V gene has CDR1 MNHEY and CDR2 SVGEGT. CDR3 residues: CASSYIPGGTEAFF. The CDR3 region has the DNA TGTGCCAGCAGTTACATCCCGGGGGGGACTGAAGCTTTCTTT.

The chain couples TRBV7-9 to TRBJ1-5; 8 bases are a match to TRBD1. The germline V gene has CDR1 SEHNR and CDR2 FQNEAQ (reference sequence). The CDR3 spans 15 residues. Trimming cost V 1 base and J 5 bases; bases outside gene matches: 4. CDR3 residues: CASSLGQGPHQPQHF. The CDR3 DNA reads TGTGCCAGCAGCTTAGGACAGGGGCCCCATCAGCCCCAGCATTTT. Full variable domain (outside the CDR3, taken from reference TRBV7-9 and TRBJ1-5): DTGVSQNPRHKITKRGQNVTFRCDPISEHNRLYWYRQTLGQGPEFLTYFQNEAQLEKSRLLSDRFSAERPKGSFSTLEIQRTEQGDSAMYLCASSLGQGPHQPQHFGDGTRLSIL.

V gene TRBV5-1 combines with J gene TRBJ1-6, with 7 bases aligning to TRBD1. V shed 4 bases, J shed 5 bases, and the junction held 9 bases outside the gene matches. The CDR3 is 16 amino acids. Per the germline V gene, CDR1 is SGHRS and CDR2 is YFSETQ. CDR3 protein: CASSRERDSNNSPLHF. CDR3 nucleotide sequence: TGCGCCAGCAGCCGTGAGAGGGACAGTAATAATTCACCCCTCCACTTT.

In nucleotides, the CDR3 is TGTGCCTGGGCGACAGGAACTTTCGGCTACACCTTC. Amino acids: CAWATGTFGYTF. The rearrangement links TRBV30 to TRBJ1-2, with D possibly matching TRBD1 (6 bases). Germline loops: CDR1 GTSNPN, CDR2 SVGIG (reference sequence). Trimming shortened V by 5 bases and J by 8 bases, and 15 bases separated the two germline ends. This CDR3 region has 12 residues. The whole variable domain, remainder taken from reference TRBV30 and TRBJ1-2, is SQTIHQWPATLVQPVGSPLSLECTVEGTSNPNLYWYRQAAGRGLQLLFYSVGIGQISSEVPQNLSASRPQDRQFILSSKKLLLSDSGFYLCAWATGTFGYTFGSGTRLTVV.

This clone was found once. The chain employs TRBV4-1 and TRBJ2-6, with a possible D match to TRBD2 (6 bases). Germline V gives CDR1 MGHRA, CDR2 YSYEKL. This CDR3 contains 18 residues. V was shortened by 0 bases and J by 4 bases, with 16 bases between the two germline ends. This chain's CDR3 is CASSQDGSGRNGANVLTF. The CDR3 DNA sequence: TGCGCCAGCAGCCAAGACGGTTCAGGGAGGAACGGGGCCAACGTCCTGACTTTC.

The chain uses TRBV30 and TRBJ1-3, with D possibly matching TRBD1 (6 bases). Germline V gene sequence: CDR1 GTSNPN, CDR2 SVGIG (reference sequence). The CDR3 spans 14 residues. V was pared by 2 bases and J by 6 bases, with 14 bases between. The CDR3, as DNA: TGTGCCTGGAGTAGACCGGGACAAGAAAACACCATATATTTT. Amino acid sequence: CAWSRPGQENTIYF.

The chain recombines TRBV27 with TRBJ2-5, with 10 nucleotides matching TRBD2. The V segment lost 2 bases and the J segment 3 bases; nucleotides outside the gene matches: 0. Germline-derived CDR1 and CDR2 are MNHEY and SMNVEV (reference sequence). This CDR3 contains 14 residues. In DNA, the CDR3 is TGTGCCAGCAGTTTACTAGCGGGGGAAGAGACCCAGTACTTC. This gives the protein CASSLLAGEETQYF.

The rearrangement joins TRBV30 to TRBJ1-6, with D unclear. Looked up from germline, CDR1 is GTSNPN and CDR2 is SVGIG (reference sequence). Trimming removed 4 bases at V and 7 bases at J, with 14 bases between. CDR3 length: 14 amino acids. As DNA, the CDR3 is TGTGCCTGGACGAGCTCAGCGGGAAATTCACCCCTCCACTTT. It specifies CAWTSSAGNSPLHF.

This chain connects TRBV10-3 to TRBJ1-1; no firm D call. The germline gives CDR1 ENHRY, CDR2 SYGVKD. The germline V and J ends were trimmed by 7 bases and 0 bases, with 9 bases remaining between them. The CDR3 is made up of 13 amino acids. CDR3 sequence reads: CAIIGDLNTEAFF. The CDR3 DNA reads as TGTGCCATCATCGGAGATCTGAACACTGAAGCTTTCTTT.